The TCR beta chain under discussion was sequenced for a study of CD8 T cells in Susac syndrome. The CDR3 length equals 14 residues, ends included. Germline CDR1 LNHDA, CDR2 SQIVND (reference sequence). To note about this clonotype: It is unclear where the CDR3 begins or ends on the DNA, so no DNA is shown, and the CDR3 is as TCRdb lists it.

TEMRA cells were FACS-enriched, with CD8+ and CD4+ T cells isolated negatively. An input of about 0.5 to 1 ug of RNA was subjected to reverse transcription using random hexamers. TCRdb re-called the immunoSEQ multiplex PCR reads with MiXCR, one entry per CDR3 protein. The sample lists 200,000 or so distinct CDR3 sequences, roughly 92% occurring once. V usage is TRBV19 and J usage is TRBJ2-7. The sequence derives from a human donor with multiple sclerosis. Sequencing was performed on CD8+ T cells from PBMCs. CDR3 residues: CASSILAFTYEQYF.